This TCR beta chain was documented in a study of blood T cell repertoires in COVID-19. Study overall: Two negative PCRs, clearance, or symptom resolution were required of recovered Cohort 3 donors. The cDNA or gDNA used as material had been derived from T cells, B-cell-depleted T cells, or PBMCs.

Enrollees, about 18 to 95 years old, lived in 24 US areas. Here immunoSEQ multiplex PCR was the method, and the copy in TCRdb shows in-frame clones only, minus some. The profile covers 200,000 or so clones, with about nine tenths appearing a single time and around 7% taken by the ten largest. Comment on this clone: Other nucleotide sequences in the sample specify the same CDR3.

The sample was PBMCs or T cells enriched from blood (not recorded which). The clonotype was recovered from a young man in a cohort exposed to, infected with or recovered from COVID-19 (not recorded which).

This chain's CDR3 is CASSQDNYNEQFF. In DNA, the CDR3 is TGCGCCAGCAGCCAAGATAATTACAATGAGCAGTTCTTC. This chain uses TRBV4-1 with TRBJ2-1; D ambiguous. V lost 0 bases and J lost 4, with 4 bases in between. From germline, CDR1 is MGHRA and CDR2 YSYEKL. The CDR3 runs 13 residues.